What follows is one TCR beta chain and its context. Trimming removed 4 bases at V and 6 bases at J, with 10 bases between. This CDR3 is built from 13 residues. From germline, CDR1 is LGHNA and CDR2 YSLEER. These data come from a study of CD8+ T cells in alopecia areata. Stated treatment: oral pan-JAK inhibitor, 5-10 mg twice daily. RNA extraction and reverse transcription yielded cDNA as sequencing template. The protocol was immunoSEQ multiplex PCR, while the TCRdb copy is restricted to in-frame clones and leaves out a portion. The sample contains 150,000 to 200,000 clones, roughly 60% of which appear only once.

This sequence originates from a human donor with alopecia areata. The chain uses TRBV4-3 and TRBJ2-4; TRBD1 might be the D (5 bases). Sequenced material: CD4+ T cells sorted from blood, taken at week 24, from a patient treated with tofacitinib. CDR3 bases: TGCGCCAGCAGCCTCCCGACAGTAAACATTCAGTACTTC. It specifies CASSLPTVNIQYF.